This TCR beta chain originates from a study of cytomegalovirus exposure and HLA in healthy donors. On the study more broadly: The study placed approximately 78% of its roughly 400 genotyped donors in the Caucasian-associated ancestry cluster. Study-wide results and limits: Cytomegalovirus-associated status was assigned to more than 150 TCR beta chains. Available immune exposure information was restricted to CMV serostatus only.

PCR used 60 Vbeta primers and 13 Jbeta primers. Clones were read by immunoSEQ multiplex PCR, and TCRdb kept only the in-frame ones, dropping some. The sample includes 130,000 or so clones, about 74% seen only once; the top ten take approximately 4.3%. In its sample, this clone was seen a few times. No antigen is known for it. This CDR3 has 13 residues. Looked up from germline, CDR1 is MNHEY and CDR2 is SVGAGI. V shed 9 bases, J shed 2 bases, and the junction held 0 bases outside the gene matches. The V gene is TRBV6-5, the J gene TRBJ2-1; 11 bases fit TRBD2. The sequenced sample was PBMCs. This clonotype was sampled from a man aged 18 to 29 in good health and CMV-seropositive. As DNA, the CDR3 is TGTGCCAGTAGCGGGAGGGCCTACAATGAGCAGTTCTTC. It encodes CASSGRAYNEQFF.